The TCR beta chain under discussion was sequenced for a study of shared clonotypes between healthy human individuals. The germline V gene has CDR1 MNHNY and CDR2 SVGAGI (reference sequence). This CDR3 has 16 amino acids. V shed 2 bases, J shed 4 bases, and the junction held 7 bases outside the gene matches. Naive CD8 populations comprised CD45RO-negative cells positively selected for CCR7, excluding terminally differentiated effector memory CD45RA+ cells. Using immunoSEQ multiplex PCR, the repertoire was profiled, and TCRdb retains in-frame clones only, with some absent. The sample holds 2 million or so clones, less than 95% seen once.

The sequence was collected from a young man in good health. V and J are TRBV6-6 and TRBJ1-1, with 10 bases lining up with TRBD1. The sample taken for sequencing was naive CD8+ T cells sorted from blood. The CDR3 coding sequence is TGTGCCAGCAGTTACCCACAGACAGGGGGCTTCACTGAAGCTTTCTTT. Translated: CASSYPQTGGFTEAFF.